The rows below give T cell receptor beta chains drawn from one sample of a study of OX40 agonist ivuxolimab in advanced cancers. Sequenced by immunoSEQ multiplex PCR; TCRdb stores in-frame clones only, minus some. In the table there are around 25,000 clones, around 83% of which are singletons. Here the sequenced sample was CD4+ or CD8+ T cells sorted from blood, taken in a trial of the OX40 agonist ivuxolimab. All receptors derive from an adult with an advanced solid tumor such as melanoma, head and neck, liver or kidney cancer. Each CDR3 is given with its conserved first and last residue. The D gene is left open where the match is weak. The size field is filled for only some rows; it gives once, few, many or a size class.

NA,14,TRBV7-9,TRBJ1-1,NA,CASSLARERAEAFF,TGTGCCAGCAGCTTAGCGCGAGAAAGGGCTGAAGCTTTCTTT
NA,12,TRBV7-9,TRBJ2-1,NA,CASSLDFGPRFF,TGTGCCAGCAGCTTAGATTTCGGGCCTAGGTTCTTC
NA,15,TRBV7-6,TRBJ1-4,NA,CASSYGSLSREKLFF,TGTGCCAGCAGCTACGGTAGCCTTTCTCGTGAAAAACTGTTTTTT
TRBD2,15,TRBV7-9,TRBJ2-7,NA,CASSLGLAGGDEQYF,TGTGCCAGCAGCTTAGGACTAGCGGGAGGAGACGAGCAGTACTTC
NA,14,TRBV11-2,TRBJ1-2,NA,CASSPVDSLRGYTF,TGTGCCAGCAGCCCCGTGGACAGCTTGAGAGGCTACACCTTC
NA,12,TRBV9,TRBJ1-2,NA,CASSPRFGGYTF,TGTGCCAGCAGCCCGAGGTTTGGAGGCTACACCTTC
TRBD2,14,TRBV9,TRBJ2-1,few,CASSLAGGTVGQFF,TGTGCCAGCTCCCTAGCGGGAGGGACAGTAGGGCAGTTCTTC
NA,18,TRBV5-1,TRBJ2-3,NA,CASSSENNPDWRPDTQYF,TGCGCCAGCAGCTCCGAAAACAACCCGGACTGGAGGCCAGATACGCAGTATTTT
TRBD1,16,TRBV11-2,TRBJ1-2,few,CASSLTGTGIGYGYTF,TGTGCCAGCAGCCTGACCGGGACAGGGATTGGGTATGGCTACACCTTC
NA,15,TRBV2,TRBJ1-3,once,CASSEDGFSGNTIYF,TGTGCCAGCAGTGAAGACGGATTCTCTGGAAACACCATATATTTT
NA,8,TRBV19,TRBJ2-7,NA,CARYEQYF,TGTGCCAGATACGAGCAGTACTTC
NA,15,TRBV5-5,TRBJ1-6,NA,CASSLRGGNGSPLHF,TGTGCCAGCAGCTTGAGAGGGGGAAATGGTTCACCCCTCCACTTT
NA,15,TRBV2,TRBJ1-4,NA,CASSPGPGVDEKLFF,TGTGCCAGCAGCCCGGGACCGGGGGTGGATGAAAAACTGTTTTTT
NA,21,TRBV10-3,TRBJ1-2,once,CAISESWIGKTGLLANYGYTF,TGTGCCATCAGTGAGTCCTGGATAGGGAAAACAGGGCTGCTAGCTAACTATGGCTACACCTTC
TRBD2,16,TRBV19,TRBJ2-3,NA,CASSIRTSGGGDTQYF,TGTGCCAGTAGTATACGGACTAGCGGGGGAGGAGATACGCAGTATTTT
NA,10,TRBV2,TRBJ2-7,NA,CASSEYEQYF,TGTGCCAGCAGTGAGTACGAGCAGTACTTC
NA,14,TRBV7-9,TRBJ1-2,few,CASSHEQVSYGYTF,TGTGCCAGCAGCCACGAACAGGTTTCCTATGGCTACACCTTC
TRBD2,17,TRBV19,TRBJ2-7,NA,CASSISSGGARAYEQYF,TGTGCCAGTAGTATATCTAGCGGGGGGGCCCGGGCCTACGAGCAGTACTTC
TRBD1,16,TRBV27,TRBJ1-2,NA,CASSWGRQGSNYGYTF,TGTGCCAGCAGTTGGGGAAGACAGGGGTCAAACTATGGCTACACCTTC
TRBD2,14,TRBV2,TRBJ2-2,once,CASNRGENTGELFF,TGTGCCTCGAATCGGGGGGAGAACACCGGGGAGCTGTTTTTT
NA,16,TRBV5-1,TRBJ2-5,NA,CASSLVRDSPGETQYF,TGCGCCAGCAGCTTGGTGAGGGACTCACCCGGAGAGACCCAGTACTTC
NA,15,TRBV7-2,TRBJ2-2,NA,CASSLFSGAGGELFF,TGTGCCAGCAGCTTATTTTCCGGGGCGGGCGGGGAGCTGTTTTTT
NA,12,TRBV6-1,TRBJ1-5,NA,CASGIGWQPQHF,TGTGCCAGCGGGATAGGGTGGCAGCCCCAGCATTTT
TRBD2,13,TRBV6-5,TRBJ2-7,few,CASSSGRSYEQYF,TGTGCCAGCAGTAGCGGGAGATCATACGAGCAGTACTTC
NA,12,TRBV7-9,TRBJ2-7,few,CASSAPGGEQYF,TGTGCCAGCAGCGCCCCTGGGGGGGAGCAGTACTTC
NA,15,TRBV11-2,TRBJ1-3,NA,CASSLLGNSGNTIYF,TGTGCCAGCAGCTTGTTGGGAAACTCTGGAAACACCATATATTTT
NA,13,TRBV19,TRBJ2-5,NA,CASSIRFQETQYF,TGTGCCAGTAGTATCCGGTTCCAAGAGACCCAGTACTTC
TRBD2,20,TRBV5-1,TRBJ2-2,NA,CASSPWTSGGPKMGTGELFF,TGCGCCAGCAGCCCCTGGACTAGCGGGGGGCCGAAAATGGGCACCGGGGAGCTGTTTTTT
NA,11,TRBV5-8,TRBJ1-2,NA,CASSNYYGYTF,TGTGCCAGCAGCAACTACTATGGCTACACCTTC
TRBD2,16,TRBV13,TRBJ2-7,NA,CASSLSAGGLSYEQYF,TGTGCCAGCAGCTTATCGGCGGGAGGTTTGTCCTACGAGCAGTACTTC
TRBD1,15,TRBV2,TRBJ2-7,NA,CASSLGQASSYEQYF,TGTGCCAGCAGCCTGGGACAGGCGAGCTCCTACGAGCAGTACTTC
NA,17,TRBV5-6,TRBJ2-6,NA,CASSRRVSSSGANVLTF,TGTGCCAGCAGCCGCCGGGTCTCTAGCTCTGGGGCCAACGTCCTGACTTTC
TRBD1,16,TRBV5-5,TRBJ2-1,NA,CASTTWIGQGGNEQFF,TGTGCCAGCACCACTTGGATCGGACAGGGTGGAAATGAGCAGTTCTTC
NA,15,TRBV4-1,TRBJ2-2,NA,CASSQVGTYEGELFF,TGCGCCAGCAGCCAAGTAGGGACCTATGAGGGGGAGCTGTTTTTT
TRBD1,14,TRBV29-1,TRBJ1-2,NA,CSVGTGGSNYGYTF,TGCAGCGTCGGGACAGGGGGGTCTAACTATGGCTACACCTTC
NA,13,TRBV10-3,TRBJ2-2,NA,CAISVSETGELFF,TGTGCCATCAGTGTATCCGAAACCGGGGAGCTGTTTTTT
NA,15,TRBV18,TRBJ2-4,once,CASSPPEGSKNIQYF,TGTGCCAGCTCACCACCGGAAGGTTCCAAAAACATTCAGTACTTC
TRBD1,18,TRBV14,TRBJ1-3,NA,CASSRNVGSPGGRNTIYF,TGTGCCAGCAGCCGGAACGTGGGGAGTCCAGGGGGAAGAAACACCATATATTTT
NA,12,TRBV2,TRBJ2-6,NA,CASTSGANVLTF,TGTGCCAGCACATCAGGGGCCAACGTCCTGACTTTC
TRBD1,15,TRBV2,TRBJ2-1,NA,CASSVRGTGGNEQFF,TGTGCCAGCAGTGTTCGTGGGACAGGGGGCAATGAGCAGTTCTTC
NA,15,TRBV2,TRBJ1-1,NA,CASRREQGFGTEAFF,TGTGCCAGCAGGAGAGAACAGGGTTTTGGCACTGAAGCTTTCTTT
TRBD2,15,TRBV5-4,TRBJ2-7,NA,CASSSPGTSIYEQYF,TGTGCCAGCAGTTCGCCCGGGACTAGTATCTACGAGCAGTACTTC
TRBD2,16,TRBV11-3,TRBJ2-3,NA,CASSLGAGGTTDTQYF,TGTGCCAGCAGCTTAGGGGCGGGAGGGACAACAGATACGCAGTATTTT
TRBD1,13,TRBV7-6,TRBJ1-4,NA,CASSSGQYEKLFF,TGTGCCAGCAGCTCGGGACAGTATGAAAAACTGTTTTTT
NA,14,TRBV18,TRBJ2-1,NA,CASSRDVQDNEQFF,TGTGCCAGCTCACGGGACGTCCAGGACAATGAGCAGTTCTTC
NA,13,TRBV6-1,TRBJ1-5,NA,CASSTGQDQPQHF,TGTGCCAGCAGCACAGGGCAAGATCAGCCCCAGCATTTT
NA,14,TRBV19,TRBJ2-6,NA,CASSGDTGANVLTF,TGTGCCAGTAGTGGGGACACTGGGGCCAACGTCCTGACTTTC
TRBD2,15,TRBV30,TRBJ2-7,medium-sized,CAWSMRDYGSYEQYF,TGTGCCTGGAGTATGCGGGACTATGGTTCCTACGAGCAGTACTTC
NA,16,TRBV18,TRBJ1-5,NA,CASSPTRPSSNQPQHF,TGTGCCAGCTCACCAACGAGACCCAGTAGCAATCAGCCCCAGCATTTT
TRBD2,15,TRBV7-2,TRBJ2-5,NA,CASREGTSDQETQYF,TGTGCCAGCAGGGAGGGGACTAGCGATCAAGAGACCCAGTACTTC
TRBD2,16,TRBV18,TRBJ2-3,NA,CASSPSAAGGTDTQYF,TGTGCCAGCTCACCATCTGCGGCGGGAGGCACAGATACGCAGTATTTT
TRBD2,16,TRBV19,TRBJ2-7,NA,CASSSFQRGGSYEQYF,TGTGCCAGTAGTTCTTTTCAGCGGGGGGGGTCCTACGAGCAGTACTTC
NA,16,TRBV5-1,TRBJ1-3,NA,CASSLKGSSLGNTIYF,TGCGCCAGCAGCTTAAAAGGATCGAGTTTGGGAAACACCATATATTTT
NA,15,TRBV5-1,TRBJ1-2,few,CASSLGSYSNYGYTF,TGCGCCAGCAGCTTGGGCAGTTACTCTAACTATGGCTACACCTTC
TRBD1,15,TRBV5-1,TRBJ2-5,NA,CASSSRQGWAETQYF,TGCGCCAGCAGCTCTCGACAGGGATGGGCAGAGACCCAGTACTTC
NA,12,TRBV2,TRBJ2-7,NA,CASSSGTTEQYF,TGTGCCAGCAGTTCCGGGACAACCGAGCAGTACTTC
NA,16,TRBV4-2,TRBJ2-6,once,CASSQERDSGANVLTF,TGTGCCAGCAGCCAAGAAAGGGACTCTGGGGCCAACGTCCTGACTTTC
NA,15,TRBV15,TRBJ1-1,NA,CATSTGRTSNTEAFF,TGTGCCACCAGCACTGGTAGGACATCCAACACTGAAGCTTTCTTT